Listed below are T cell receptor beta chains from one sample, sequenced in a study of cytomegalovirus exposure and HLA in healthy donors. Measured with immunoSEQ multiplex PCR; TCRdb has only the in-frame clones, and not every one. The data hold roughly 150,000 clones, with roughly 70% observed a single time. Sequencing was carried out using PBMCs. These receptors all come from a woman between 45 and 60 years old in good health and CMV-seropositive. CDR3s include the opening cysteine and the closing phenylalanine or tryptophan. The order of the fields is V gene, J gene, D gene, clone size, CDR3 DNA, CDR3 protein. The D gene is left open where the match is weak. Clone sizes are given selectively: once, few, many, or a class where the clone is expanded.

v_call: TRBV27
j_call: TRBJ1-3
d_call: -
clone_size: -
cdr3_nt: TGTGCCAGCAGTCCTCGTGGCGGAAACACCATATATTTT
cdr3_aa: CASSPRGGNTIYF

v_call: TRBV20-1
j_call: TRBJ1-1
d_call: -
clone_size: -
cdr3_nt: TGCAGCGTGGACAGCCCTTGTGAAGCTTTCTTT
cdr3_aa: CSVDSPCEAFF

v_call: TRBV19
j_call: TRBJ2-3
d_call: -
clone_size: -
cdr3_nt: TGTGCCAGTAGTATACAGGGCACAGATACGCAGTATTTT
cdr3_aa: CASSIQGTDTQYF

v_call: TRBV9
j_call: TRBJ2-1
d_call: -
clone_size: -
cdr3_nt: TGTGCCAGCAGCGTAGGGTGGGGGACACCCAATGAGCAGTTCTTC
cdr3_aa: CASSVGWGTPNEQFF

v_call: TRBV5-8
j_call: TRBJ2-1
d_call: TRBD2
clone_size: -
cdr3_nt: TGTGCCAGCAGCCCGACTAGCACCCGAAGTGGGGAGCAGTTCTTC
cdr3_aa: CASSPTSTRSGEQFF

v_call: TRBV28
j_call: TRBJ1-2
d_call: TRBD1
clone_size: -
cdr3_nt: TGTGCCAGCATTCGAGGACAGGTCCCGTTATCTGGCTACACCTTC
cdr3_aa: CASIRGQVPLSGYTF

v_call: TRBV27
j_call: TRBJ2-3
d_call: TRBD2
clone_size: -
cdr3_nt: TGTGCCAGCAGTTTCCTGCGGGGGAACACAGATACGCAGTATTTT
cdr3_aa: CASSFLRGNTDTQYF

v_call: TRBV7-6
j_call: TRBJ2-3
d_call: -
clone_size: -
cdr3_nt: TGTGCCAGCAGCTTACGTCGCGGGGTGCCAGATACGCAGTATTTT
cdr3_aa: CASSLRRGVPDTQYF

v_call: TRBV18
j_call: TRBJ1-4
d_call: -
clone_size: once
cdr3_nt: TGTGCCAGCTCACCCGATCTCAGGGATGAAAAACTGTTTTTT
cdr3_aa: CASSPDLRDEKLFF

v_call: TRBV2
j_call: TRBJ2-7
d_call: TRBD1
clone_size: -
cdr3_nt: TGTGCCAGCAGTGGGCCCAGGGGGGAGCAGTACTTC
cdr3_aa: CASSGPRGEQYF

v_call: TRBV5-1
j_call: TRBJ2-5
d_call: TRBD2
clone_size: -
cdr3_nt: TGCGCCAGCAGCCTAGGACTAGCGGGGGGACAAGAGACCCAGTACTTC
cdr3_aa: CASSLGLAGGQETQYF

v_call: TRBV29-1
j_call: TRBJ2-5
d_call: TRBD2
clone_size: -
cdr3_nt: TGCAGCGTTGAACTCCGACTAGCGGGGGACTTGGAGACCCAGTACTTC
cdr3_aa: CSVELRLAGDLETQYF

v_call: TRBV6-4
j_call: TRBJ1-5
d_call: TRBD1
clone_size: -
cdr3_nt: TGTGCCAGGCCGGGACAGGGGATCCAGCCCCAGCATTTT
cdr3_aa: CARPGQGIQPQHF

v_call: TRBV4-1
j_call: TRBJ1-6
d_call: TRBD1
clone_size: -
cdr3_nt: TGCGCCAGCAGCCAAGACAGGACAGGGCTTAGCTCCTATAATTCACCCCTCCACTTT
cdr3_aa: CASSQDRTGLSSYNSPLHF

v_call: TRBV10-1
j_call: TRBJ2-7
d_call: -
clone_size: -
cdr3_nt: TGCGCCAGCAGTGTCGGGGGTTCCTACGAGCAGTACTTC
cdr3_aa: CASSVGGSYEQYF

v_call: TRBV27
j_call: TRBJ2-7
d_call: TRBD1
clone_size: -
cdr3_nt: TGTGCCAGCCGTCAGGGGGTGCACGAGCAGTACTTC
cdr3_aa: CASRQGVHEQYF

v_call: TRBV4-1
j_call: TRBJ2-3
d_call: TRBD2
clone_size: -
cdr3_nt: TGCGCCAGCAGCCACGGGCGGGGGAGCCCAGATACGCAGTATTTT
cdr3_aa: CASSHGRGSPDTQYF

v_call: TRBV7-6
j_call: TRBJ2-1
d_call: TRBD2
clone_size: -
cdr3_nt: TGTGCCAGCAGCTTATCGCGGGGGGAGGCTCTCAATGAGCAGTTCTTC
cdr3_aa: CASSLSRGEALNEQFF

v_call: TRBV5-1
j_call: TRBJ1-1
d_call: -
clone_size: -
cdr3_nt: TGCGCCAGCAGAGGGAGTCCAGGGGCTAACACTGAAGCTTTCTTT
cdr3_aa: CASRGSPGANTEAFF

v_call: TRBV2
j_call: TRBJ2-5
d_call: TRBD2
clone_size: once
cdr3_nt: TGTGCCAGCAGCATTGGGGGGGTGGAGACCCAGTACTTC
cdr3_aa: CASSIGGVETQYF

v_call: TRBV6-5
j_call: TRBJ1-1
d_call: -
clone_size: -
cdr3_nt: TGTGCCAGCAGTAGCCGGGACACTCGACCCGCTTTCTTT
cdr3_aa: CASSSRDTRPAFF

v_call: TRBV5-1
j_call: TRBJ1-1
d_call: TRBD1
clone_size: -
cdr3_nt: TGCGCCAGCAAGTTCCAGGGGGCGTCGAGTGCTGAAGCTTTCTTT
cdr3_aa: CASKFQGASSAEAFF

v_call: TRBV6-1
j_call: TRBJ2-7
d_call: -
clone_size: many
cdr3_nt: TGTGCCAGCATGCAGGGTTCCTACGAGCAGTACTTC
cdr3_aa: CASMQGSYEQYF

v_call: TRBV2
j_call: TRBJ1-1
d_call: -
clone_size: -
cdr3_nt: TGTGCCAGCATGGTCAGTATGAACACTGAAGCTTTCTTT
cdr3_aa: CASMVSMNTEAFF

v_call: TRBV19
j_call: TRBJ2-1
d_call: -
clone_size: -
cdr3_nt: TGTGCCAGCAAAGAGGGGACTCGCTCCTACAATGAGCAGTTCTTC
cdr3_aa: CASKEGTRSYNEQFF

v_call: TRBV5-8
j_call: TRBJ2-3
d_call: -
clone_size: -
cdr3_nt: TGTGCCAGCAGCTTGGGGCAGGGGAGTACAGATACGCAGTATTTT
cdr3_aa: CASSLGQGSTDTQYF

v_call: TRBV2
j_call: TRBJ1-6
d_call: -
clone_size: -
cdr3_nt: TGTGCCAGCAGTGACCACTATAATTCACCCCTCCACTTT
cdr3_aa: CASSDHYNSPLHF

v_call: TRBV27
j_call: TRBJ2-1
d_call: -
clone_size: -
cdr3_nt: TGTGCCAGCAGTTCTGACACCACCTACAATGAGCAGTTCTTC
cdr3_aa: CASSSDTTYNEQFF

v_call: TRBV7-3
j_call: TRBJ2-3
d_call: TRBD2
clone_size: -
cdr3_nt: TGTGCCAGCAGCTTAATCGCTAGCGGGGGGCAGTATTTT
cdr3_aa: CASSLIASGGQYF

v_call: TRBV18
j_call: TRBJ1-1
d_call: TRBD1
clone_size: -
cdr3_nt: TGTGCCAGCTCACCCACGACAGGGGTGAACACTGAAGCTTTCTTT
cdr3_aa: CASSPTTGVNTEAFF

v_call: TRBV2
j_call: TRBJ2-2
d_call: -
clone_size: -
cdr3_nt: TGTGCCAGCAGTGATGACAGAGTGGGCACCGGGGAGCTGTTTTTT
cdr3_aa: CASSDDRVGTGELFF

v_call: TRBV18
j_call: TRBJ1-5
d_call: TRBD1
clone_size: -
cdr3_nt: TGTGCCAGCTCACCCGACAGGGCAAGCAATCAGCCCCAGCATTTT
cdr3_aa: CASSPDRASNQPQHF

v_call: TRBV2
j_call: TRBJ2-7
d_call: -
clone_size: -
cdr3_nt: TGTGCCAGCAGTGAAGCCAGGGGCTGGGGCGAGCAGTACTTC
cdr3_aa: CASSEARGWGEQYF

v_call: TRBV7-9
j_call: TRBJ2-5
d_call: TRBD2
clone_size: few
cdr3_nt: TGTGCCAGCAGCCGATCGGGGGGGCTGGAGACCCAGTACTTC
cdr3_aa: CASSRSGGLETQYF

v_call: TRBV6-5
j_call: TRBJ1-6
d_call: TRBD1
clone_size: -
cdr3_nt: TGTGCCAGCAGGCCCTCGGACAGGACGTATTCACCCCTCCACTTT
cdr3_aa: CASRPSDRTYSPLHF

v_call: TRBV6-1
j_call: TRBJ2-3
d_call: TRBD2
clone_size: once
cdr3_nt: TGTGCCAGCAGTGAAGGGGCTAGCGGTACCACAGATACGCAGTATTTT
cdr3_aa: CASSEGASGTTDTQYF

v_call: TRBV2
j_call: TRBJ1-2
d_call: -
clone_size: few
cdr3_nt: TGTGCCAGCAGTGAATTCGGGCAGGGCGATGGCTACACCTTC
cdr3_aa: CASSEFGQGDGYTF

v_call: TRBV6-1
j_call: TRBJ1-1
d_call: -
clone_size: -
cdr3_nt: TGTGCCAGCAGTGATGAACGAGGATCCAACACTGAAGCTTTCTTT
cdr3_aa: CASSDERGSNTEAFF

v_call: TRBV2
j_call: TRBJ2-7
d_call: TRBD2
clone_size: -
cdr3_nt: TGTGCCAGCAGTGACGGCGGGGGGGCCGGCGAGCAGTACTTC
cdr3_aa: CASSDGGGAGEQYF

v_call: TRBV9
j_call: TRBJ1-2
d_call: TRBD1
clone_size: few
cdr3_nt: TGTGCCAGCAGCGTAGCAGGGACAGGGTGTGGCTACACCTTC
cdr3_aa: CASSVAGTGCGYTF

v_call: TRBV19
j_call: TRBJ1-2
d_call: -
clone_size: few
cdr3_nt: TGTGCCAGTAGTATCTCGGGAAGAGGCGTTGGCTACACCTTC
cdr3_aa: CASSISGRGVGYTF

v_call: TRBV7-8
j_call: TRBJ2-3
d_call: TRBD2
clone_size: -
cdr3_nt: TGTGCCAGCAGCTTACTAGCGGGGGAGACAGATACGCAGTATTTT
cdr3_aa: CASSLLAGETDTQYF

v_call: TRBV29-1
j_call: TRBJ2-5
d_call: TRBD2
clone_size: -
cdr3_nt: TGCAGCGGTGGGACGGGAGGAAAGACCCAGTACTTC
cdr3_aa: CSGGTGGKTQYF

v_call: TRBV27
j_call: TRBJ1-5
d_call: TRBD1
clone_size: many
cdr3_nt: TGTGCCAGCAGAGATCGTCAGGGGGACGGCAATCAGCCCCAGCATTTT
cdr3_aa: CASRDRQGDGNQPQHF

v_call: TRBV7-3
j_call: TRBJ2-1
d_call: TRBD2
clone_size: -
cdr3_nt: TGTGCCAGCAGCTTAGCCGGGGGGGTGGGTGTGGAGCAGTTCTTC
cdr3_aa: CASSLAGGVGVEQFF

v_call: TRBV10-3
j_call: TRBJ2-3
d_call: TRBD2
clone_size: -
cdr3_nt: TGTGCCGTCGGGGGGGCTGGCGATACGCAGTATTTT
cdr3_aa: CAVGGAGDTQYF

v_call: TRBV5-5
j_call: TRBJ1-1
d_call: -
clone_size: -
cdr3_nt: TGTGCCAGCAGCTTGCAGGGGTATTCAGAAGCTTTCTTT
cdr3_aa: CASSLQGYSEAFF